The 19 T cell receptor beta chains presented below share a single source sample, sequenced in a study of T-cell reconstitution after alpha-beta-depleted transplantation in children (dated by TCRdb to 2015 to 2016). Library construction relied on PCR. For sequencing, an Illumina HiSeq 2500 was employed. Molecular barcoding was employed in the preparation of TCR libraries, with unique molecular identifiers being used to normalize TCRbeta repertoire quantification. TCRdb reworked the public reads: Q25 trimming with fastp, MiXCR clone assembly, productive beta chains retained. Each entry is one CDR3 protein sequence, shown with its most common DNA and genes. Counted in this sample were a few hundred thousand distinct CDR3 sequences; roughly 13% of them appeared once. Approximately 2.1% of the sample belongs to the ten largest clones. In the paper's terms, the treatment or condition label means: allogeneic hematopoietic cell transplantation with graft depleted of TCRalphabeta T cells and CD19 B cells.

Specimen: PBMCs, mostly from graft donor cells, collected 360 days after TCRalphabeta/CD19-depleted stem cell transplant. All receptors come from a male patient aged 5 to 17 who had a stem cell transplant for acute myeloid leukemia, so the T cells may come from the graft donor.

This clonotype showed up many times. The gene calls are TRBV20-1 and TRBJ2-1; no clear D. Trimming removed 1 base at V and 2 bases at J, with 12 bases between. CDR3 length: 15 residues. Germline CDR1 reads DFQATT; CDR2 reads SNEGSKA (reference sequence). The CDR3 protein is CSARAHGSTYNEQFF. The DNA of the CDR3 is TGCAGTGCTAGAGCCCATGGCTCAACCTACAATGAGCAGTTCTTC.

The CDR3 DNA reads as TGTGCCAGCAGCTCGTCGAACAGGGGAGGGACAGATACGCAGTATTTT. Translating gives CASSSSNRGGTDTQYF. This rearrangement joins TRBV7-3 to TRBJ2-3; D is tentatively TRBD1 or TRBD2 (7 bases each). Germline assignment: CDR1 SGHTA and CDR2 FQGTGA. The ends were cut back, 4 bases at V and 3 bases at J, with 17 bases in the middle. There are 16 residues in the CDR3.

This clonotype was counted at least ten times. The chain is built from TRBV29-1 and TRBJ2-1, with a tentative D call TRBD2 (6 bases). The CDR3 sequence is 13 residues long. CDR1 SQVTM and CDR2 ANQGSEA come from the germline V gene. V was clipped by 7 bases and J by 8 bases, with 18 bases between them. CDR3 protein: CSGRLGWVDEQFF. CDR3 nucleotides: TGCAGCGGAAGACTAGGATGGGTGGATGAGCAGTTCTTC.

The V call is TRBV29-1, the J call TRBJ2-5, with TRBD2 matching over 9 bases. CDR3 length: 12 residues. Germline V lookup: CDR1 SQVTM, CDR2 ANQGSEA. Trimming took 6 bases from V and 5 from J; bases not matched to a gene: 4. For the CDR3, the DNA is TGCAGCGTCGGAGCGGGAGGTGAGACCCAGTACTTC. This encodes CSVGAGGETQYF.

This clonotype occurred a few times. This chain joins TRBV7-2 and TRBJ2-4; perhaps TRBD2 as D (6 bases). Germline loops: CDR1 SGHTA, CDR2 FQGNSA. The CDR3 spans 18 residues. Trimming pared 0 bases from V and 8 bases from J, leaving 23 bases between. CDR3 nucleotides: TGTGCCAGCAGCTTAGCGATCTGGAGGGAGGCTCTTCCATACATTCAGTACTTC. This encodes CASSLAIWREALPYIQYF.

In its sample, this clonotype was seen many times. The chain is built from TRBV6-5 and TRBJ2-1; 8 bases match TRBD2. The CDR3 is 14 residues long. The ends lost 8 bases at V and 1 base at J; junction bases unmatched: 4. The germline gives CDR1 MNHEY, CDR2 SVGAGI. Here the CDR3 DNA reads TGTGCCAGCGGTTCGGGAGGGTCCTACAATGAGCAGTTCTTC. It encodes CASGSGGSYNEQFF.

DNA for the CDR3: TGTGCCAGCAGCCAAGGGACAGGAGGACACGAGCAGTACTTC. It encodes CASSQGTGGHEQYF. The rearrangement uses TRBV4-2 and TRBJ2-7; 7 positions match TRBD1. The CDR3 contains 14 residues. After removal of 1 base from V and 5 bases from J, the junction contained 5 bases not matched to a gene. The V gene's germline CDR1 is LGHNA and CDR2 YNFKEQ.

This clonotype was counted a few times. The rearrangement links TRBV3-1 to TRBJ2-2; D is possibly TRBD2 (5 bases). CDR1 is LGHDT, CDR2 YNNKEL, per germline (reference sequence). The CDR3 has 16 residues. Trimming left V 3 bases short and J 6 bases short, with 17 bases between. In DNA form, the CDR3 reads TGTGCCAGCAGCCACTCCTCGCCGCTGGAGGCCGGGGAGCTGTTTTTT. Amino acids: CASSHSSPLEAGELFF.

This clonotype came up many times. V gene TRBV5-1 combines with J gene TRBJ2-5; 8 bases match TRBD2. The CDR3 runs to 14 residues. Germline V gene lookup returns CDR1 SGHRS and CDR2 YFSETQ. The ends lost 0 bases at V and 4 bases at J; junction bases unmatched: 2. The CDR3 loop reads CASSLVLAGETQYF. The CDR3 DNA reads as TGCGCCAGCAGCTTGGTTCTAGCGGGAGAGACCCAGTACTTC.

This clonotype was recorded at least ten times. The chain uses TRBV11-2 and TRBJ2-5, with D possibly being TRBD1 (6 bases). Germline CDR1 SGHAT, CDR2 FQNNGV. CDR3 length equals 16 residues. Trimming removed 5 bases at V and 5 bases at J, with 21 bases between. CDR3: CASSPRRQAPLETQYF. The CDR3 nucleotides are TGTGCCAGCAGCCCGCGAAGACAGGCCCCCCTCGAGACCCAGTACTTC.

This clonotype was observed a handful of times. The CDR3 DNA follows: TGTGCCAGCAGGCCTTCAGGGGCAGTCAACACCATATATTTT. Translation gives CASRPSGAVNTIYF. The rearrangement joins TRBV28 to TRBJ1-3, with a possible D match to TRBD1 (6 bases). Germline V gene sequence: CDR1 MDHEN, CDR2 SYDVKM. The V and J ends lost 6 bases and 7 bases respectively, with 16 bases between them. The CDR3 sequence is 14 residues long.

This clonotype was seen more than once but under ten times. In DNA form, the CDR3 reads TGTGCCAGCAGCCTGGGACCGGGACAGGGCGGAGAGCAGTACTTC. Amino acids: CASSLGPGQGGEQYF. The rearrangement uses TRBV14 and TRBJ2-7; TRBD1 matches 9 bases. J was trimmed by 7 bases and V by 4 bases; bases with no gene match: 11. Looked up from germline, CDR1 is SGHDN and CDR2 is FVKESK. The CDR3 loop spans 15 amino acids.

The chain uses TRBV7-3 and TRBJ1-5, with 7 bases aligning to TRBD1. The CDR3 sequence is 15 residues long. After removal of 2 bases from V and 3 bases from J, the junction contained 4 bases not matched to a gene. Germline loops: CDR1 SGHTA, CDR2 FQGTGA. CDR3 sequence: CASSLDGTDNQPQHF. CDR3 DNA: TGTGCCAGCAGCTTAGACGGGACAGACAATCAGCCCCAGCATTTT.

The J gene is TRBJ2-3, the V gene TRBV7-2; TRBD1 aligns across 7 bases. Germline loops: CDR1 SGHTA, CDR2 FQGNSA. Germline trimming cut 4 bases from V and 2 bases from J; bases unmatched to any gene: 9. CDR3 length equals 16 residues. The CDR3 nucleotides read TGTGCCAGCAGCTCCTACAGGGGAATGGTCACAGATACGCAGTATTTT. It encodes CASSSYRGMVTDTQYF.

This chain joins TRBV29-1 and TRBJ1-2; D gene ambiguous. CDR1 SQVTM and CDR2 ANQGSEA come from the germline V gene. Trimming stripped 4 bases from V and 7 bases from J, with 4 bases between. The CDR3 is made up of 9 amino acids. The CDR3 DNA sequence: TGCAGCGTTGTAAGTGGCTACACCTTC. Amino acid sequence: CSVVSGYTF.

This clonotype has more than one count but fewer than ten. This chain connects TRBV29-1 to TRBJ1-2, with no clear D. The CDR3 loop spans 13 amino acids. V dropped 4 bases and J dropped 2 bases, with 11 bases sitting between them. Per germline, CDR1 SQVTM and CDR2 ANQGSEA. Here the CDR3 DNA reads TGCAGCGTTGGCCCGGCTTCCAACTATGGCTACACCTTC. Translation gives CSVGPASNYGYTF.

This clonotype was seen a few times. CDR3 nucleotides: TGCAGTGCTAGATGGGCAGGGGCAGAGACCCAGTACTTC. It specifies CSARWAGAETQYF. The J gene is TRBJ2-5, the V gene TRBV20-1; D possibly corresponds to TRBD1 (6 bases). This CDR3 spans 13 amino acids. The germline CDR1 and CDR2 sequences are DFQATT and SNEGSKA (reference sequence). V lost 2 bases and J 4 bases, leaving 11 bases between the germline ends.

V and J are TRBV14 and TRBJ2-7; 11 bases fit TRBD2. Per the germline V gene, CDR1 is SGHDN and CDR2 is FVKESK. Trimming cost V 5 bases and J 2 bases; bases outside gene matches: 14. The CDR3 covers 18 residues. The CDR3 DNA sequence: TGTGCCAGCAGCGGGGTCCCGGGACTAGCGGAGGGTGCCTACGAGCAGTACTTC. Translation gives CASSGVPGLAEGAYEQYF.

This clonotype has more than one count but fewer than ten. This chain connects TRBV25-1 to TRBJ2-1; D is unclear. The CDR3 length is 13 residues. Germline V gene lookup returns CDR1 MGHDK and CDR2 SYGVNS. V gave up 5 bases and J gave up 5 bases, with 10 bases separating them. The CDR3 here is CASSTVGDNEQFF. The CDR3 nucleotides are TGTGCCAGCAGTACAGTTGGGGACAATGAGCAGTTCTTC. The whole variable domain, remainder taken from reference TRBV25-1 and TRBJ2-1, is EADIYQTPRYLVIGTGKKITLECSQTMGHDKMYWYQQDPGMELHLIHYSYGVNSTEKGDLSSESTVSRIRTEHFPLTLESARPSHTSQYLCASSTVGDNEQFFGPGTRLTVL.